This record covers a single TCR beta chain. Its antigen is currently unknown. Unique molecular identifiers were incorporated during preparation of the TCRbeta library. TCRdb re-called the PCR reads with MiXCR, one entry per CDR3 protein. The repertoire holds about 78,000 distinct CDR3 sequences, with around 14% as singletons. Germline values: CDR1 LGHNA, CDR2 YSLEER. V dropped 3 bases and J dropped 2; count of bases not matched to a gene: 5. The CDR3 is made up of 15 amino acids. This entry is derived from a study of T-cell reconstitution after alpha-beta-depleted transplantation in children. Whole-study results and caveats: Newly produced T cells mostly accounted for T-cell counts and diversity one year post-transplant. Day-60 TCRbeta diversity that was high in some patients was derived from surviving recipient T cells and thymic progenitors. The study reportedly traced alpha-beta T cells about two months after transplant to several hundred expanded graft clones.

The receptor comes from a male patient between 2 and 9 years old who had a stem cell transplant for acute lymphoblastic leukemia, so the T cells may come from the graft donor. This chain links TRBV4-3 with TRBJ2-7; 9 nucleotides agree with TRBD2. This material consisted of PBMCs, mostly from graft donor cells, taken 180 days after TCRalphabeta/CD19-depleted stem cell transplant. The CDR3 DNA follows: TGCGCCAGCAGCCACCGCAGCGGGGGGACCTACGAGCAGTACTTC. It yields the protein CASSHRSGGTYEQYF.